Below are 24 T cell receptor beta chains sequenced from a single sample in a study of EBV T-cell therapy then PD-1 blockade in nasopharyngeal carcinoma (dated by TCRdb to the early 2020s). Library method: the immunoSEQ multiplex PCR assay. In TCRdb, the immuneACCESS table is reduced to in-frame sequences with V and J assigned. These tables do not hold every clone; where another copy was compared, an unresolved V gene accounts for under half, and the others remain unexplained. This sample gives roughly 17,000 clones in total; 75% to 90% of them show up just once. The ten largest clonotypes hold less than 30% of the sample. The sample's treatment or condition, from its label and the paper: AdE1-LMPpoly-expanded autologous EBV-specific T-cell therapy followed by anti-PD-1 nivolumab. These receptors are not linked to any known antigen. Sequences were derived from CD8+ T cells from blood, sampled at day 0 from a patient whose treatment included autologous EBV-specific T cells and nivolumab. Receptors originate from a man in his forties with nasopharyngeal carcinoma.

The chain joins TRBV4-1 to TRBJ2-2, with D tentatively TRBD1 or TRBD2 (5 bases each). This CDR3 contains 17 residues. V was shortened by 4 bases and J by 1 base, with 16 bases between the two germline ends. Germline V gene lookup returns CDR1 MGHRA and CDR2 YSYEKL. The CDR3 DNA is TGCGCCAGCAGCCGTGGAGGAAGGGGATTGAACACCGGGGAGCTGTTTTTT. Encoded protein: CASSRGGRGLNTGELFF.

This chain uses TRBV6-5 with TRBJ1-2, with 7 bases aligning to TRBD1. The length of the CDR3 is 14 residues. Unmatched junction bases numbered 7, after V lost 4 bases and J lost 5 bases. CDR1 MNHEY and CDR2 SVGAGI come from the germline V gene. The CDR3 DNA is TGTGCCAGCAGTTGGGGCCAGGGGGGATATGGCTACACCTTC. It encodes CASSWGQGGYGYTF.

The chain links TRBV9 to TRBJ1-2; no clear D. V lost 0 bases and J lost 7, with 7 bases in between. The CDR3 consists of 12 residues. Germline loops: CDR1 SGDLS, CDR2 YYNGEE. This chain's CDR3 is CASSVGPGGYTF. The CDR3 DNA follows: TGTGCCAGCAGCGTAGGTCCTGGTGGCTACACCTTC.

The chain joins TRBV30 to TRBJ2-7; no clear D. CDR1 is GTSNPN, CDR2 SVGIG, per germline (reference sequence). V was trimmed by 2 bases and J by 3 bases, leaving 5 bases between them. The CDR3 runs to 11 residues. This CDR3 is CAWSPDYEQYF. Here the CDR3 DNA reads TGTGCCTGGAGTCCCGACTACGAGCAGTACTTC.

V and J are TRBV2 and TRBJ1-1, with D uncertain. The CDR3 totals 13 residues. The germline gives CDR1 SNHLY, CDR2 FYNNEI. V lost 7 bases and J 0 bases, leaving 9 bases between the germline ends. This CDR3 reads CASMGRMNTEAFF. As DNA, the CDR3 is TGTGCCAGCATGGGGAGGATGAACACTGAAGCTTTCTTT. Filled out from reference TRBV2 and TRBJ1-1, the complete variable domain reads EPEVTQTPSHQVTQMGQEVILRCVPISNHLYFYWYRQILGQKVEFLVSFYNNEISEKSEIFDDQFSVERPDGSNFTLKIRSTKLEDSAMYFCASMGRMNTEAFFGQGTRLTVV.

The V gene is TRBV5-5, the J gene TRBJ1-4, with 8 bases matching TRBD1. With 4 bases clipped from V and 8 bases from J, the junction kept 10 bases outside the gene matches. The CDR3 totals 15 residues. CDR1 and CDR2 (germline): SGHKS, YYEKEE (reference sequence). CDR3 in amino acids: CASSAGTGDMEKLFF. In DNA, the CDR3 is TGTGCCAGCAGCGCGGGGACAGGCGATATGGAAAAACTGTTTTTT.

This clone occurred once. The CDR3, as DNA: TGTGCCAGCAGCTTAGACTGGACTAGCGGGGGACAAGAGACCCAGTACTTC. It translates to CASSLDWTSGGQETQYF. The gene calls are TRBV11-2 and TRBJ2-5, with 13 bases identical to TRBD2. This CDR3 is built from 17 residues. V lost 0 bases and J lost 2; bases outside the gene matches: 3. The germline V gene has CDR1 SGHAT and CDR2 FQNNGV.

The chain uses TRBV4-3 and TRBJ2-1; 10 nucleotides line up with TRBD2. The germline CDR1 and CDR2 sequences are LGHNA and YSLEER. CDR3 length: 15 amino acids. V trimming: 5 bases; J trimming: 4 bases; junction bases outside the gene matches: 5. The CDR3 DNA follows: TGCGCCAGCAGCTCGGGACTAGCGACGTACAATGAGCAGTTCTTC. Protein sequence: CASSSGLATYNEQFF.

The chain is built from TRBV24-1 and TRBJ2-1, with 9 positions matching TRBD2. CDR1 and CDR2 (germline): KGHDR, SFDVKD. V gave up 5 bases and J gave up 7 bases; unmatched junction bases: 8. The CDR3 is 15 amino acids. The CDR3 DNA is TGTGCCACCAGTGCGGCGGGGGGGCGGGAAAATGAGCAGTTCTTC. Translation gives CATSAAGGRENEQFF.

V is TRBV24-1 and J is TRBJ2-7; weak D call: TRBD2 (5 bases). Per the germline V gene, CDR1 is KGHDR and CDR2 is SFDVKD. The CDR3 covers 13 residues. The V end was cut by 0 bases, the J end by 5 bases, with 7 bases between. CDR3 DNA: TGTGCCACCAGTGATTTGGTCGGGGACGAGCAGTACTTC. It yields the protein CATSDLVGDEQYF.

In nucleotides, the CDR3 is TGCGCCAGCAGCCAAGATGGGGCGGGGGTCGGACCCGGGGAGCTGTTTTTT. Translated, it gives CASSQDGAGVGPGELFF. The chain uses TRBV4-1 and TRBJ2-2; 7 nucleotides line up with TRBD2. V was pared by 0 bases and J by 6 bases, with 10 bases of the junction left unmatched. Germline lookup yields CDR1 MGHRA and CDR2 YSYEKL. The CDR3 has 17 amino acids.

The chain carries TRBV27 and TRBJ2-5; 9 bases fit TRBD1. CDR3 length: 15 residues. With 2 bases clipped from V and 5 bases from J, the junction kept 6 bases outside the gene matches. Germline V gene sequence: CDR1 MNHEY, CDR2 SMNVEV (reference sequence). The CDR3 region has the DNA TGTGCCAGCAGTTTAAGGGACAGGGCTGGGGAGACCCAGTACTTC. Protein product: CASSLRDRAGETQYF.

CDR3 sequence: CASSLGGLPQETQYF. In nucleotides, the CDR3 is TGTGCCAGCAGCTTAGGCGGACTACCTCAAGAGACCCAGTACTTC. V usage is TRBV7-9 and J usage is TRBJ2-5, with a tentative D call TRBD2 (6 bases). V was trimmed by 1 base and J by 2 bases, leaving 11 bases between them. Germline V gene sequence: CDR1 SEHNR, CDR2 FQNEAQ (reference sequence). The CDR3 extends over 15 amino acids. Full variable domain (rest looked up from reference TRBV7-9 and TRBJ2-5): DTGVSQNPRHKITKRGQNVTFRCDPISEHNRLYWYRQTLGQGPEFLTYFQNEAQLEKSRLLSDRFSAERPKGSFSTLEIQRTEQGDSAMYLCASSLGGLPQETQYFGPGTRLLVL.

The J gene is TRBJ2-5, the V gene TRBV5-6; D is ambiguous. The CDR3 has 15 amino acids. Deletions cut 1 base from V and 5 bases from J, with 15 bases between. The germline V gene encodes CDR1 SGHDT and CDR2 YYEEEE. The CDR3 DNA is TGTGCCAGCAGCTTGTCCGGCACCTTAGGGGAGACCCAGTACTTC. It translates to CASSLSGTLGETQYF. Together with reference TRBV5-6 and TRBJ2-5, the CDR3 gives the full variable domain: DAGVTQSPTHLIKTRGQQVTLRCSPKSGHDTVSWYQQALGQGPQFIFQYYEEEERQRGNFPDRFSGHQFPNYSSELNVNALLLGDSALYLCASSLSGTLGETQYFGPGTRLLVL.

The chain is built from TRBV4-3 and TRBJ1-1, with 7 bases that match TRBD1. Per germline, CDR1 LGHNA and CDR2 YSLEER. The J segment lost 2 bases and the V segment lost 4 bases, leaving 4 bases of the junction unmatched. CDR3 length: 14 amino acids. CDR3 DNA: TGCGCCAGCAGCCCCGGACAGGTCAACACTGAAGCTTTCTTT. Protein product: CASSPGQVNTEAFF.

This clone has a single count. This chain uses TRBV7-9 with TRBJ1-1, with no clear D. CDR1 SEHNR and CDR2 FQNEAQ come from the germline V gene (reference sequence). This CDR3 spans 13 amino acids. Trimming left V 2 bases short and J 4 bases short, with 8 bases between. The CDR3 region is CASSLRLITEAFF. CDR3 nucleotide sequence: TGTGCCAGCAGCTTAAGACTGATCACTGAAGCTTTCTTT.

About this clone itself: Within the sample, other DNA sequences also encode this same CDR3. The chain couples TRBV28 to TRBJ2-5; 8 bases match TRBD2. The CDR3 contains 17 residues. J lost 1 base, V lost 2 bases, and 9 bases had no gene match. From germline, CDR1 is MDHEN and CDR2 SYDVKM. CDR3 nucleotides: TGTGCCAGCAGTTTAATGGTAATAGGACTAGCCCAAGAGACCCAGTACTTC. This translates into CASSLMVIGLAQETQYF.

The chain employs TRBV7-3 and TRBJ2-2; the D gene is possibly TRBD1 (6 bases). The CDR3 is 16 residues long. V was clipped by 5 bases and J by 5 bases, with 18 bases between them. Germline CDR1 and CDR2: SGHTA and FQGTGA. The CDR3, as DNA: TGTGCCAGCAGCCCCATACCCCCAACAGGGACCGGGGAGCTGTTTTTT. Translation: CASSPIPPTGTGELFF. Drawing the rest from reference TRBV7-3 and TRBJ2-2, the complete variable domain is GAGVSQTPSNKVTEKGKYVELRCDPISGHTALYWYRQSLGQGPEFLIYFQGTGAADDSGLPNDRFFAVRPEGSVSTLKIQRTERGDSAVYLCASSPIPPTGTGELFFGEGSRLTVL.

The V call is TRBV28, the J call TRBJ1-3; unclear D gene. Germline V gene data show CDR1 as MDHEN and CDR2 as SYDVKM. The CDR3 extends over 14 amino acids. The V gene lost 3 bases and the J gene lost 0 bases, with 6 bases spanning the gap. CDR3 nucleotides: TGTGCCAGCAGTTTTGCCGTCTCTGGAAACACCATATATTTT. Amino acids: CASSFAVSGNTIYF.

The rearrangement joins TRBV5-5 to TRBJ1-6, with TRBD1 matching 7 bases. Germline values: CDR1 SGHKS, CDR2 YYEKEE (reference sequence). The CDR3 spans 13 residues. With V trimmed by 4 bases and J by 8 bases, 3 bases remained unmatched. CDR3 residues: CASSKGQYSPLHF. CDR3 in DNA: TGTGCCAGCAGCAAGGGACAGTATTCACCCCTCCACTTT.

A few counts support this clone. This sequence joins TRBV6-6 and TRBJ2-1; the D is unclear. V lost 5 bases and J 6 bases, leaving 11 bases between the germline ends. The CDR3 loop spans 13 amino acids. CDR1 MNHNY and CDR2 SVGAGI come from the germline V gene (reference sequence). The CDR3 loop is CASSRTEANEQFF. Here the CDR3 DNA reads TGTGCCAGCAGTAGGACGGAAGCCAATGAGCAGTTCTTC.

The rearrangement uses TRBV4-1 and TRBJ2-7; 11 nucleotides agree with TRBD2. This CDR3 has 16 amino acids. Germline V lookup: CDR1 MGHRA, CDR2 YSYEKL. V gave up 0 bases and J gave up 6 bases; unmatched junction bases: 7. Written as DNA, the CDR3 is TGCGCCAGCAGCCAAGAGGGTCTAGCGGGGGGTTTCGAGCAGTACTTC. Amino acids: CASSQEGLAGGFEQYF.

The V gene is TRBV5-4, the J gene TRBJ2-2, with a tentative D call TRBD1 (5 bases). The CDR3 is 14 amino acids. Per the germline V gene, CDR1 is SGHNT and CDR2 is YYREEE (reference sequence). V was cut by 2 bases and J by 5 bases, with 10 bases left in between. The CDR3 loop reads CASSFQGSTGELFF. The CDR3 DNA is TGTGCCAGCAGCTTCCAGGGATCAACCGGGGAGCTGTTTTTT.

This clone was counted a single time. The chain couples TRBV7-9 to TRBJ2-5; D might be TRBD2 (5 bases). Germline CDR1 reads SEHNR; CDR2 reads FQNEAQ (reference sequence). The CDR3 length is 15 residues. V lost 5 bases and J lost 4, with 17 bases in between. The CDR3 nucleotides are TGTGCCAGCAGCCCAAGGACTCTAAGGAGAGAGACCCAGTACTTC. It is translated as CASSPRTLRRETQYF.